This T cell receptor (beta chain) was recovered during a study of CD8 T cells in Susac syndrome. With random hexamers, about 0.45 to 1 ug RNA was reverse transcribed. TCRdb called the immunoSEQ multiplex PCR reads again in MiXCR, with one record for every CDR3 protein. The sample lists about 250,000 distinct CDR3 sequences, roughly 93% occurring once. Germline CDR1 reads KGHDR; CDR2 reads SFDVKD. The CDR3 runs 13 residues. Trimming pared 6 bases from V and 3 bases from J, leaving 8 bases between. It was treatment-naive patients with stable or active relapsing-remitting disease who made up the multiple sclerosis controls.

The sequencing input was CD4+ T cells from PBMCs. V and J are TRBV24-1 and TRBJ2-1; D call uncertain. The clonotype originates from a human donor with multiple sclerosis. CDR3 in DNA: TGTGCCACCAGTTTAACTAACTACAATGAGCAGTTCTTC. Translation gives CATSLTNYNEQFF.